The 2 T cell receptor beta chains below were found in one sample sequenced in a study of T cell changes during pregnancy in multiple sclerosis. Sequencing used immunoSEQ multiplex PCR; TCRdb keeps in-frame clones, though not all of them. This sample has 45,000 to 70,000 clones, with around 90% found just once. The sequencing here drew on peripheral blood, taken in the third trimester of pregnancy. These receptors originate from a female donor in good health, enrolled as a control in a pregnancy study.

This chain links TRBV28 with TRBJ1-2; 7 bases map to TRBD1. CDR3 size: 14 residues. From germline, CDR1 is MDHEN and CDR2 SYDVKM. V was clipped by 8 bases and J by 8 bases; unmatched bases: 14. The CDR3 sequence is CASFSQGGNRGYTF. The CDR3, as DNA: TGTGCCAGCTTTTCTCAGGGGGGAAATCGCGGCTACACCTTC.

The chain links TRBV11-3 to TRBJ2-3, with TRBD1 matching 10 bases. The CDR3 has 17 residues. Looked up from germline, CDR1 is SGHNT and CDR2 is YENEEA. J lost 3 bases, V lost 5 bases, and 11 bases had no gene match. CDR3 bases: TGTGCCAGCAGCCGAAGGTCGAGACAGGGGGCAACAGATACGCAGTATTTT. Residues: CASSRRSRQGATDTQYF.